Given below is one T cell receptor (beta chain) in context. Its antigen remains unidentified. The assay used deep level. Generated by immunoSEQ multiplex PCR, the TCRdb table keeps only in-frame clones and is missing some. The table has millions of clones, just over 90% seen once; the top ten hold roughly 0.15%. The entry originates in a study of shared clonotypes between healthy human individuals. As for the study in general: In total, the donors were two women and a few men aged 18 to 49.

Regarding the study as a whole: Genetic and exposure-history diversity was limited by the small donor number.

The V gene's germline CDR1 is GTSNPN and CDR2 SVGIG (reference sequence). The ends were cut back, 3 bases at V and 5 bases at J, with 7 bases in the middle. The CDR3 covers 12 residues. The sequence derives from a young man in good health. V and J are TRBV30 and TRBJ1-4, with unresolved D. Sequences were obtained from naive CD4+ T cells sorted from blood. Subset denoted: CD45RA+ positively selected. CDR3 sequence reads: CAWRRQNEKLFF. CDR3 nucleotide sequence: TGTGCCTGGAGACGACAAAATGAAAAACTGTTTTTT.